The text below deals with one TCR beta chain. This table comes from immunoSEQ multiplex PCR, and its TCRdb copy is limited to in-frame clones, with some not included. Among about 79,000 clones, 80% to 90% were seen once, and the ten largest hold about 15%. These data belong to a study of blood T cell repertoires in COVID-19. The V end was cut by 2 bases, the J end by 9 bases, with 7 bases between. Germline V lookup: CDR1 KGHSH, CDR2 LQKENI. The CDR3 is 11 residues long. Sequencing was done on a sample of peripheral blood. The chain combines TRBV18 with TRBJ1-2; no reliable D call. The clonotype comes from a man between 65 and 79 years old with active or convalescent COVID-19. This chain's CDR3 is CASSPSTRYTF. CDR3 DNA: TGTGCCAGCTCACCATCTACCCGCTACACCTTC.